This T cell receptor beta chain was sequenced during a study of T-cell memory formation after mild COVID-19. Using its own MiXCR run on the 5' RACE reads, TCRdb lists one record per CDR3 protein. The sample shows under 250,000 distinct CDR3 sequences, approximately 9% of them seen only once. The CDR3 is 12 amino acids. The V end lost 5 bases, the J end lost 7 bases, and 12 bases lay between the germline ends. This clonotype has more than one count but fewer than ten. The sequence came from a man aged 18-30 years who had mild COVID-19 (a few samples of this study predate the infection). Cell type and time point are not known. Source material: PBMCs or a T cell subset sorted from them (not recorded which). V and J are TRBV12-3 or TRBV12-4 and TRBJ2-7; no definite D call. The CDR3 region is CASSLNPNEQYF. The CDR3 DNA is TGTGCCAGCAGTCTAAACCCCAATGAGCAGTACTTC.